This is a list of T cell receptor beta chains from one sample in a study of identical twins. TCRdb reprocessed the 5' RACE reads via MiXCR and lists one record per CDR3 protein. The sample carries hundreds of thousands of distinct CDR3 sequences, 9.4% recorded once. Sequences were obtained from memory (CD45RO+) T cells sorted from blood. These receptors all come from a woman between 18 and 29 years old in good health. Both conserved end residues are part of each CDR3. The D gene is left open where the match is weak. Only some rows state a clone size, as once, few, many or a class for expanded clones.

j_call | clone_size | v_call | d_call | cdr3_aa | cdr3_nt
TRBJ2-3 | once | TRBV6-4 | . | CASSSQKEDTQYF | TGTGCCAGCAGCTCCCAGAAAGAGGATACGCAGTATTTT
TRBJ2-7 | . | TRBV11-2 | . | CASSSTSSEQYF | TGTGCCAGCAGCTCGACTAGTAGCGAGCAGTACTTC
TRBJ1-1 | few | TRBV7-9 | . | CASSLDSGGEAFF | TGTGCCAGCAGCTTAGATTCTGGCGGGGAAGCTTTCTTT
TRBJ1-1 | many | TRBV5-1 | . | CASSPGLNTEAFF | TGCGCCAGCAGCCCGGGACTTAACACTGAAGCTTTCTTT
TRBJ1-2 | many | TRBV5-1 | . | CASSLADYGYTF | TGCGCCAGCAGCTTGGCCGACTATGGCTACACCTTC
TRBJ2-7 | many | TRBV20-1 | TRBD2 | CSARELAGPAYEQYF | TGCAGTGCTAGAGAGCTAGCGGGACCAGCCTACGAGCAGTACTTC
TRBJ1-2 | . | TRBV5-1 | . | CASSFGVERYGYTF | TGCGCCAGCAGCTTCGGCGTTGAGAGATATGGCTACACCTTC
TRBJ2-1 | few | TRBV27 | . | CASSLWGYGFF | TGTGCCAGCAGTTTATGGGGGTACGGGTTCTTC
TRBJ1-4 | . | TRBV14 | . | CASSSGSGKLFF | TGTGCCAGCAGCTCGGGATCCGGAAAACTGTTTTTT
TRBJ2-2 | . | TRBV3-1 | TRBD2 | CASINGGGNTGELFF | TGTGCCAGCATCAACGGGGGGGGAAACACCGGGGAGCTGTTTTTT
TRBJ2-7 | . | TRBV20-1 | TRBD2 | CSAPTSGRPQQYF | TGCAGTGCTCCCACTAGCGGGAGGCCACAGCAGTACTTC
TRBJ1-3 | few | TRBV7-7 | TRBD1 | CASSLEDRDRFGNTIYF | TGTGCCAGCAGCCTCGAAGACCGGGACAGATTTGGAAACACCATATATTTT
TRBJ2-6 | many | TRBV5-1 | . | CASSLSTMIASGANVLTF | TGCGCCAGCAGCTTAAGTACCATGATTGCCTCTGGGGCCAACGTCCTGACTTTC
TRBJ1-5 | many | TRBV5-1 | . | CASSLDSLHQPQHF | TGCGCCAGCAGCCTAGACAGCCTACATCAGCCCCAGCATTTT
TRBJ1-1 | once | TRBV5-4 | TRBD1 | CASSLEGQGVNTEAFF | TGTGCCAGCAGCTTGGAGGGACAGGGTGTTAACACTGAAGCTTTCTTT
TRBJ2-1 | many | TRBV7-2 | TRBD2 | CASSLVLAGGSYNEQFF | TGTGCCAGCAGCTTAGTCCTAGCGGGGGGGTCCTACAATGAGCAGTTCTTC
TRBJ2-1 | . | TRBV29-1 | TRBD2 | CSVEFWGRAVYDEQFF | TGCAGCGTTGAATTCTGGGGGAGGGCGGTCTACGATGAGCAGTTCTTC
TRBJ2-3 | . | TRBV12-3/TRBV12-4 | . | CASRAVIDAQYF | TGTGCCAGCAGAGCTGTAATTGACGCGCAGTATTTT
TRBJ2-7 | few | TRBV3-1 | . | CASSRGTREQYF | TGTGCCAGCAGCCGAGGAACGCGCGAGCAGTACTTC
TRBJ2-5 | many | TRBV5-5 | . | CASSPPYQETQYF | TGTGCCAGCAGCCCGCCGTACCAAGAGACCCAGTACTTC
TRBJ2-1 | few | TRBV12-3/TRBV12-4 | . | CASSFERLYNEQFF | TGTGCCAGCAGTTTCGAGCGGCTTTACAATGAGCAGTTCTTC
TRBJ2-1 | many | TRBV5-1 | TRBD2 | CASSLDVGTRSYEQFF | TGCGCCAGCAGCTTGGATGTAGGGACTAGAAGTTATGAGCAGTTCTTC
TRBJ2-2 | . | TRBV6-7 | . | CASSRDVWNTGELFF | TGTGCCAGCAGTCGGGACGTTTGGAACACCGGGGAGCTGTTTTTT
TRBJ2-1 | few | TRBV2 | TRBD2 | CASSEARTSGGLDSCEQFF | TGTGCCAGCAGTGAAGCCAGGACTAGCGGGGGCCTGGATTCCTGTGAGCAGTTCTTC
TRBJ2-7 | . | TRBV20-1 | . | CSARADGVANAYEQYF | TGCAGTGCTAGAGCGGACGGGGTAGCGAATGCCTACGAGCAGTACTTC
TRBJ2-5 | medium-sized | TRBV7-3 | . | CASSLRGGGSEAQYF | TGTGCCAGCAGCTTAAGGGGAGGGGGCAGCGAAGCCCAGTACTTC
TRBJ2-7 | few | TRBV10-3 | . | CAISESTLTGSYEQYF | TGTGCCATCAGTGAGTCGACTCTGACAGGCTCCTACGAGCAGTACTTC
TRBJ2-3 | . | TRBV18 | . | CASSPQADTQYF | TGTGCCAGCTCACCCCAAGCAGATACGCAGTATTTT
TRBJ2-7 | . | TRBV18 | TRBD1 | CASSPPGQGSYEQYF | TGTGCCAGCTCACCACCGGGACAGGGGTCCTACGAGCAGTACTTC
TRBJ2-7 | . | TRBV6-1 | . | CASSLSIRTYEQYF | TGTGCCAGCAGCCTCAGTATCAGAACCTACGAGCAGTACTTC
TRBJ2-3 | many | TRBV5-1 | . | CASSLALGPSTDTQYF | TGCGCCAGCAGCTTGGCACTAGGACCAAGCACAGATACGCAGTATTTT
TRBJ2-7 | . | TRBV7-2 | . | CASSLAAAPTYEQYF | TGTGCCAGCAGCTTAGCCGCGGCGCCCACCTACGAGCAGTACTTC
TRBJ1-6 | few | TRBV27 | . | CASSRGTTRNSPLHF | TGTGCCAGCAGTCGCGGGACAACTAGGAATTCACCCCTCCACTTT